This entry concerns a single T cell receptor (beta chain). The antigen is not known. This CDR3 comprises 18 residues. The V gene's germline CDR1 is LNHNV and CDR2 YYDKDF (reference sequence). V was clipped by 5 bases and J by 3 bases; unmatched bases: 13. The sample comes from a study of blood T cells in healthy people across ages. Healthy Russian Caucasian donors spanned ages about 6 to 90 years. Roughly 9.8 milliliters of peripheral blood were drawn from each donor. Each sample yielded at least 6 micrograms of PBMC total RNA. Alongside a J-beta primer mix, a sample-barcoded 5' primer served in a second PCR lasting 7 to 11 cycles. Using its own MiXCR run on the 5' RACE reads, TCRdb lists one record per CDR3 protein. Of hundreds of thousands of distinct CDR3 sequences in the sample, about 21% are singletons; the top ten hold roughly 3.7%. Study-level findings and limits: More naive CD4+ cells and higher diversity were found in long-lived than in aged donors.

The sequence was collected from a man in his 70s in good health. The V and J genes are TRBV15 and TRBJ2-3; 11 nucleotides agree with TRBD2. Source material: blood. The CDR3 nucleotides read TGTGCCACCAGCGGACTACCCGGGACTAGCGGAAAAACAGATACGCAGTATTTT. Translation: CATSGLPGTSGKTDTQYF.